The 9 T cell receptor beta chains below were found in one sample sequenced in a study of cytomegalovirus exposure and HLA in healthy donors. Amplification used 60 Vbeta primers and 13 Jbeta primers. The table came from immunoSEQ multiplex PCR; TCRdb's copy has only in-frame clones and leaves some out. The sample contains 150,000 to 200,000 clones, around 65% of which appear only once. The sequencing input was PBMCs. Receptors originate from a woman aged 40 to 50 in good health and CMV-seropositive.

V and J are TRBV18 and TRBJ2-7, with TRBD1 matching over 9 bases. The CDR3 is 15 residues long. With V trimmed by 5 bases and J by 2 bases, 7 bases remained unmatched. Looked up from germline, CDR1 is KGHSH and CDR2 is LQKENI. The CDR3 DNA reads as TGTGCCAGCTCAACAGGGGGCGGGAGCCCCTACGAGCAGTACTTC. Translating gives CASSTGGGSPYEQYF.

This clone was seen only a few times. V gene TRBV6-5 combines with J gene TRBJ2-1, with a tentative D call TRBD2 (5 bases). Per the germline V gene, CDR1 is MNHEY and CDR2 is SVGAGI. This CDR3 has 11 amino acids. Between the trimmed V and J ends, which lost 9 bases and 5 bases, there was a span of 8 bases. The CDR3 bases are TGTGCCAGTAGCGCAGACAATGAGCAGTTCTTC. Residues: CASSADNEQFF.

The chain carries TRBV5-1 and TRBJ2-2; 7 bases agree with TRBD1. With V trimmed by 5 bases and J by 2 bases, 3 bases remained unmatched. The CDR3 totals 14 residues. In germline, CDR1 is SGHRS, CDR2 YFSETQ. The CDR3 DNA is TGCGCCAGCAGACAAGGGGGCAACACCGGGGAGCTGTTTTTT. This codes for CASRQGGNTGELFF.

This sequence joins TRBV7-2 and TRBJ1-4; 9 bases are a match to TRBD1. J lost 8 bases, V lost 0 bases, and 4 bases had no gene match. The germline gives CDR1 SGHTA, CDR2 FQGNSA. The CDR3 loop spans 15 amino acids. The CDR3 loop is CASSLAGQGWEKLFF. As DNA, the CDR3 is TGTGCCAGCAGCTTAGCGGGACAGGGTTGGGAAAAACTGTTTTTT. Full variable domain (outside the CDR3, taken from reference TRBV7-2 and TRBJ1-4): GAGVSQSPSNKVTEKGKDVELRCDPISGHTALYWYRQSLGQGLEFLIYFQGNSAPDKSGLPSDRFSAERTGGSVSTLTIQRTQQEDSAVYLCASSLAGQGWEKLFFGSGTQLSVL.

The chain links TRBV7-3 to TRBJ2-2; TRBD2 might be the D (5 bases). The V and J ends lost 5 bases and 5 bases respectively, with 9 bases between them. Germline CDR1 reads SGHTA; CDR2 reads FQGTGA. There are 13 residues in the CDR3. CDR3 in amino acids: CASSQLATGELFF. For the CDR3, the DNA is TGTGCCAGCAGCCAGCTAGCAACCGGGGAGCTGTTTTTT.

The chain employs TRBV6-1 and TRBJ2-3; 10 positions match TRBD2. V dropped 1 base and J dropped 2; count of bases not matched to a gene: 3. The germline gives CDR1 MNHNS, CDR2 SASEGT. CDR3 length: 16 amino acids. CDR3 loop: CASSEEAGGITDTQYF. The CDR3 DNA follows: TGTGCCAGCAGTGAAGAAGCGGGGGGGATCACAGATACGCAGTATTTT.

This clone occurred a few times. The V and J genes are TRBV5-3 and TRBJ2-7; 7 bases map to TRBD1. TRBV5-3 is assigned to the ORF class and has an uncertain function. Germline trimming cut 7 bases from V and 4 bases from J; bases unmatched to any gene: 11. The CDR3 has 14 amino acids. The CDR3 here is CARDYPDRAYEQYF. The CDR3 bases are TGTGCCAGAGACTACCCTGACAGGGCTTACGAGCAGTACTTC.

The chain couples TRBV4-3 to TRBJ2-1, with D hard to call. The V and J ends lost 0 bases and 4 bases respectively, with 10 bases between them. Germline-derived CDR1 and CDR2 are LGHNA and YSLEER. This CDR3 is 15 amino acids long. The CDR3 sequence: CASSQDLSGYNEQFF. The CDR3, as DNA: TGCGCCAGCAGCCAAGATCTGTCCGGTTACAATGAGCAGTTCTTC.

In this sample, this clone turned up a few times. V gene TRBV11-2 combines with J gene TRBJ2-7; D gene uncertain. This CDR3 has 11 amino acids. V lost 5 bases and J lost 9, with 11 bases in between. Germline CDR1 and CDR2: SGHAT and FQNNGV. The CDR3 sequence: CASSLGCGQYF. The CDR3 DNA reads TGTGCCAGCAGCCTCGGTTGCGGGCAGTACTTC.